The 13 T cell receptor beta chains listed next were all sequenced from one sample in a study. Via MiXCR, TCRdb re-called the 5' RACE reads, giving one row per CDR3 protein. The sample holds roughly 30,000 distinct CDR3 sequences; 20% to 30% are singletons and the top ten take about 2.5%. Treg sorting used a CD4+CD25+CD127-/low gate. The sample comprised tumor-infiltrating Tregs sorted from the breast tumor. The receptors were gathered from a female donor with breast cancer.

The table lists this clonotype with many counts. The chain combines TRBV7-2 with TRBJ2-7; D gene ambiguous. The CDR3 is made up of 11 amino acids. Trimming cost V 5 bases and J 3 bases, with 5 bases left between them. The V gene's germline CDR1 is SGHTA and CDR2 FQGNSA. In nucleotides, the CDR3 is TGTGCCAGCAGCAACCGCTACGAGCAGTACTTC. It codes for CASSNRYEQYF.

A few counts support this clonotype. The J gene is TRBJ2-3, the V gene TRBV29-1; 7 nucleotides match TRBD1. There are 13 residues in the CDR3. In germline, CDR1 is SQVTM, CDR2 ANQGSEA. Germline trimming cut 7 bases from V and 5 bases from J; bases unmatched to any gene: 9. The CDR3 nucleotides are TGCAGCGGGGGATTAGGGACAGAAGATACGCAGTATTTT. The encoded protein is CSGGLGTEDTQYF.

This clonotype was seen many times. V usage is TRBV6-5 and J usage is TRBJ1-5; 8 bases align to TRBD1. V lost 7 bases and J lost 4; bases outside the gene matches: 9. Germline V CDR1 and CDR2: MNHEY, SVGAGI. This CDR3 comprises 15 residues. CDR3 DNA sequence: TGTGCCAGCATGCCCCAACAGGGGGGAAATCAGCCCCAGCATTTT. Translating gives CASMPQQGGNQPQHF.

The rearrangement links TRBV7-2 to TRBJ1-1; D ambiguous. Trimming shortened V by 0 bases and J by 2 bases, and 13 bases separated the two germline ends. Germline loops: CDR1 SGHTA, CDR2 FQGNSA. The CDR3 is made up of 16 amino acids. CDR3 sequence (DNA): TGTGCCAGCAGCTTAGCGCCAACCCTCCCTAACACTGAAGCTTTCTTT. Translated: CASSLAPTLPNTEAFF.

To note about this clonotype: This may stem from a read error, because a much larger clone lies one nucleotide away. Because the CDR3 is missing its conserved closing phenylalanine or tryptophan, this is likely a read error. The chain links TRBV7-9 to TRBJ1-1, with D perhaps matching TRBD1 (5 bases). This CDR3 is 14 amino acids long. From germline, CDR1 is SEHNR and CDR2 FQNEAQ (reference sequence). Trimming removed 6 bases at V and 3 bases at J, with 14 bases between. This CDR3 reads CASRIGRGDTEAFV. The CDR3 coding sequence is TGTGCCAGCAGAATTGGGAGAGGGGACACTGAAGCTTTCGTT.

The chain joins TRBV6-1 to TRBJ2-7; 9 nucleotides line up with TRBD2. CDR1 is MNHNS and CDR2 is SASEGT in the germline V gene. The CDR3 is 14 residues long. V lost 6 bases, J lost 2 bases, and 5 bases stayed unmatched. In DNA form, the CDR3 reads TGTGCCAGCAGGGAAATAGCGGGAGCCTACGAGCAGTACTTC. As protein: CASREIAGAYEQYF.

CDR3 DNA: TGTGCCAGCAGTTTCGAGGACACCGCTGAGCTTAGAAGCAATCAGCCCCAGCATTTT. Its translation: CASSFEDTAELRSNQPQHF. The chain carries TRBV6-6 and TRBJ1-5, with D perhaps matching TRBD1 (5 bases). This CDR3 has 19 residues. The V end was cut by 4 bases, the J end by 1 base, with 23 bases between. CDR1 MNHNY and CDR2 SVGAGI come from the germline V gene (reference sequence).

The sample holds many counts of this clonotype. The chain uses TRBV9 and TRBJ2-7, with 13 bases aligning to TRBD2. V was clipped by 3 bases and J by 2 bases; unmatched bases: 5. The germline CDR1 and CDR2 sequences are SGDLS and YYNGEE. This CDR3 has 16 amino acids. The CDR3 is CASSAGLAGTTYEQYF. CDR3 in DNA: TGTGCCAGCAGCGCGGGACTAGCGGGAACAACCTACGAGCAGTACTTC.

This clonotype was recorded at least ten times. The chain employs TRBV27 and TRBJ2-6; D perhaps matches TRBD1 (6 bases). Germline-derived CDR1 and CDR2 are MNHEY and SMNVEV (reference sequence). The CDR3 runs 16 residues. V was cut by 6 bases and J by 1 base, with 13 bases left in between. The CDR3 region is CASSTHTGSGANVLTF. DNA for the CDR3: TGTGCCAGCAGCACACACACAGGGTCTGGGGCCAACGTCCTGACTTTC.

This clonotype showed up many times. The V call is TRBV5-4, the J call TRBJ2-1, with D hard to call. The CDR3 is 13 residues long. The V end was cut by 3 bases, the J end by 5 bases, with 9 bases between. CDR1 and CDR2 (germline): SGHNT, YYREEE (reference sequence). DNA of the CDR3: TGTGCCAGCAGCTCCCTGAAGAACAATGAGCAGTTCTTC. It encodes CASSSLKNNEQFF.

The V call is TRBV5-5, the J call TRBJ1-1; D unresolved. The CDR3 contains 14 residues. Deletions cut 2 bases from V and 5 bases from J, with 13 bases between. Germline V gives CDR1 SGHKS, CDR2 YYEKEE (reference sequence). In DNA form, the CDR3 reads TGTGCCAGCAGCTTTTCTAACGTTGGGACTGAAGCTTTCTTT. This gives the protein CASSFSNVGTEAFF.

The V gene is TRBV28, the J gene TRBJ1-5; weak D call: TRBD1 (6 bases). This CDR3 spans 16 amino acids. CDR1 is MDHEN, CDR2 SYDVKM, per germline. The V end lost 6 bases, the J end lost 6 bases, and 21 bases lay between the germline ends. The CDR3 bases are TGTGCCAGCAGGGTAGGGGGGGGCGCAAAGGGTCAGCCCCAGCATTTT. This encodes CASRVGGGAKGQPQHF.

This clonotype was observed at least ten times. The chain employs TRBV20-1 and TRBJ2-3, with D unclear. Germline lookup yields CDR1 DFQATT and CDR2 SNEGSKA (reference sequence). The CDR3 length is 14 residues. Deletions cut 3 bases from V and 0 bases from J, with 10 bases between. This chain's CDR3 is CSARLYSSTDTQYF. CDR3 sequence (DNA): TGCAGTGCTAGGCTTTACTCTAGCACAGATACGCAGTATTTT.